Below, 15 T cell receptor beta chains from the same sample are listed, as sequenced in a study of T cells in lung cancer brain metastases. Some clones are missing from TCRdb's copy, which holds only in-frame ones; the method was immunoSEQ multiplex PCR. The top ten hold approximately 3.2% of the sample, which has more than 4,000 clones, roughly 84% seen once. The sample comprised tumor tissue from the primary lung tumor. These receptors were taken from a woman in her 50s with non-small cell lung cancer.

J is TRBJ2-3 and V is TRBV9, with D possibly matching TRBD1 (5 bases). CDR3 length: 15 amino acids. V was trimmed by 0 bases and J by 2 bases, leaving 10 bases between them. Per the germline V gene, CDR1 is SGDLS and CDR2 is YYNGEE. The CDR3 sequence is CASSVAAGYTDTQYF. The DNA for the CDR3 is TGTGCCAGCAGCGTAGCGGCAGGGTACACAGATACGCAGTATTTT. Full variable domain (outside the CDR3, taken from reference TRBV9 and TRBJ2-3): DSGVTQTPKHLITATGQRVTLRCSPRSGDLSVYWYQQSLDQGLQFLIQYYNGEERAKGNILERFSAQQFPDLHSELNLSSLELGDSALYFCASSVAAGYTDTQYFGPGTRLTVL.

The rearrangement links TRBV5-6 to TRBJ2-2; D is undetermined. The CDR3 has 14 amino acids. The germline V gene encodes CDR1 SGHDT and CDR2 YYEEEE. Trimming left V 2 bases short and J 8 bases short, with 13 bases between. CDR3 sequence (DNA): TGTGCCAGCAGCTTAGGACCGAGCCCGGGGGAGCTGTTTTTT. It is translated as CASSLGPSPGELFF.

The genes are TRBV5-1 and TRBJ1-2; TRBD1 might be the D (6 bases). Germline values: CDR1 SGHRS, CDR2 YFSETQ. This CDR3 has 13 amino acids. V lost 6 bases, J lost 0 bases, and 9 bases lay in between. The CDR3 sequence is CASTQGPNYGYTF. In nucleotides, the CDR3 is TGCGCCAGCACTCAGGGGCCTAACTATGGCTACACCTTC.

This chain connects TRBV19 to TRBJ1-1; 8 bases agree with TRBD1. Trimming cost V 11 bases and J 3 bases; bases outside gene matches: 8. Germline assignment: CDR1 LNHDA and CDR2 SQIVND (reference sequence). The CDR3 is made up of 13 amino acids. The CDR3 region has the DNA TGTGCCTCCCGACAGGGGTTGTACACTGAAGCTTTCTTT. Translating gives CASRQGLYTEAFF.

The V and J genes are TRBV2 and TRBJ1-1; D is perhaps TRBD1 (5 bases). Germline V CDR1 and CDR2: SNHLY, FYNNEI. V lost 10 bases to trimming and J lost 3 bases, with 36 bases between them. CDR3 length: 20 amino acids. CDR3 in amino acids: CAIPPLPRQTQGGLYTEAFF. In DNA, the CDR3 is TGTGCCATCCCCCCCCTCCCTAGACAGACCCAGGGTGGGCTCTACACTGAAGCTTTCTTT.

The chain couples TRBV14 to TRBJ2-1, with 7 bases identical to TRBD1. With 8 bases clipped from V and 4 bases from J, the junction kept 8 bases outside the gene matches. Looked up from germline, CDR1 is SGHDN and CDR2 is FVKESK. This CDR3 spans 14 amino acids. CDR3 nucleotide sequence: TGTGCCAGCGCCGACAGGGACAAGTACAATGAGCAGTTCTTC. Its protein product is CASADRDKYNEQFF. Drawing the rest from reference TRBV14 and TRBJ2-1, the complete variable domain is EAGVTQFPSHSVIEKGQTVTLRCDPISGHDNLYWYRRVMGKEIKFLLHFVKESKQDESGMPNNRFLAERTGGTYSTLKVQPAELEDSGVYFCASADRDKYNEQFFGPGTRLTVL.

The rearrangement links TRBV25-1 to TRBJ2-3, with D perhaps TRBD2 (5 bases). Germline V lookup: CDR1 MGHDK, CDR2 SYGVNS. Trimming removed 0 bases from V and 3 bases from J, with 10 bases in between. The CDR3 is 15 amino acids. CDR3 coding DNA: TGTGCCAGCAGTGAATATGCAGCGGCAACAGATACGCAGTATTTT. This sequence encodes CASSEYAAATDTQYF.

To note about this clone: An end of the junction does not agree with germline; a read error may underlie this. The rearrangement joins TRBV29-1 to TRBJ2-3, with TRBD1 matching over 7 bases. This CDR3 comprises 16 residues. Germline values: CDR1 SQVTM, CDR2 ANQGSEA. The CDR3 reads CSAESLKQGQGDTQYF. In nucleotides, the CDR3 is TGCAGCGCTGAATCTCTTAAACAGGGGCAAGGAGATACGCAGTATTTT.

The sample holds a few counts of this clone. The same CDR3 arises from other DNA sequences in this sample as well. The V and J genes are TRBV15 and TRBJ1-5, with D hard to call. There are 16 residues in the CDR3. CDR1 LNHNV and CDR2 YYDKDF come from the germline V gene (reference sequence). V was clipped by 0 bases and J by 7 bases, with 16 bases between them. CDR3 nucleotide sequence: TGTGCCACCAGCAGAGACAATGCGAGGGTTGGACAGCCCCAGCATTTT. Protein sequence: CATSRDNARVGQPQHF.

The CDR3, as DNA: TGTGCCACCGAAACAGGGGGTAGCAATCAGCCCCAGCATTTT. This encodes CATETGGSNQPQHF. V is TRBV28 and J is TRBJ1-5; 8 bases fit TRBD1. The CDR3 consists of 14 residues. The V segment lost 10 bases and the J segment 0 bases; nucleotides outside the gene matches: 5. Germline V gives CDR1 MDHEN, CDR2 SYDVKM. Full variable domain (remainder filled in from reference TRBV28 and TRBJ1-5): DVKVTQSSRYLVKRTGEKVFLECVQDMDHENMFWYRQDPGLGLRLIYFSYDVKMKEKGDIPEGYSVSREKKERFSLILESASTNQTSMYLCATETGGSNQPQHFGDGTRLSIL.

This clone was seen a few times. The chain uses TRBV6-5 and TRBJ1-5; no clear D. Germline CDR1 reads MNHEY; CDR2 reads SVGAGI. This CDR3 is built from 13 residues. V was clipped by 2 bases and J by 4 bases, with 6 bases between them. The CDR3 DNA sequence: TGTGCCAGCAGTTACACAGCTAATCAGCCCCAGCATTTT. This sequence encodes CASSYTANQPQHF.

The chain carries TRBV11-2 and TRBJ2-3, with D perhaps matching TRBD1 (5 bases). Per germline, CDR1 SGHAT and CDR2 FQNNGV. The V gene lost 6 bases and the J gene lost 4 bases, with 17 bases spanning the gap. The CDR3 spans 15 residues. In nucleotides, the CDR3 is TGTGCCAGCAGTCTCTACAGTAGGGGCTCAGATACGCAGTATTTT. Its translation is CASSLYSRGSDTQYF.

The chain joins TRBV27 to TRBJ2-3; TRBD1 matches at 8 bases. V trimming: 1 base; J trimming: 6 bases; junction bases outside the gene matches: 9. CDR1 and CDR2 (germline): MNHEY, SMNVEV (reference sequence). The CDR3 covers 16 residues. The CDR3 nucleotides are TGTGCCAGCAGTTTATGGGGGACAGGATCTACGGATACGCAGTATTTT. Its translation: CASSLWGTGSTDTQYF.

J is TRBJ1-1 and V is TRBV2; possibly TRBD1 for D (5 bases). Trimming left V 5 bases short and J 9 bases short, with 16 bases between. CDR1 is SNHLY and CDR2 is FYNNEI in the germline V gene. The CDR3 consists of 13 residues. The CDR3 DNA is TGTGCCAGCAGTACTTCAGGGACCGCACAAGCTTTCTTT. This encodes CASSTSGTAQAFF.

This clone occurred once. This chain joins TRBV6-1 and TRBJ2-7; no clear D. CDR3 size: 13 residues. CDR1 is MNHNS, CDR2 SASEGT, per germline. V was shortened by 5 bases and J by 4 bases, with 12 bases between the two germline ends. Here the CDR3 DNA reads TGTGCCAGCAGTTTCGCCAAAGATTACGAGCAGTACTTC. As protein: CASSFAKDYEQYF.